One and the same sample provided the 29 T cell receptor beta chains below, sequenced in a study of T cell clusters in autoimmune cytopenias. TRB was amplified by touch-down multiplex PCR, primer pools A and B combined. TCRdb reworked the multiplex PCR reads into one entry per CDR3 protein, no DNA. The sample table includes about 5,000 distinct CDR3 sequences. TRB was amplified from 250 ng of peripheral blood genomic DNA per sample. Another study also made use of these data, one on T cell repertoires in aging, cancer and after chemotherapy.

Material for sequencing was peripheral blood. These receptors all stem from a human donor in good health.

Its frequency marks this clonotype as medium-sized. This chain uses TRBV12-3 or TRBV12-4 with TRBJ2-1; the TRBD1 assignment by TCRdb is unverifiable without DNA. This CDR3 has 15 amino acids. The CDR3 region is CASIRAGLGNNEQFF.

V and J are TRBV6-1 and TRBJ2-7. This CDR3 region has 14 residues. Germline values: CDR1 MNHNS, CDR2 SASEGT. Here the CDR3 reads CASSANTLSYEQYF.

The chain recombines TRBV6-5 with TRBJ2-7; lacking DNA, the TRBD1 call made by TCRdb goes unchecked. Germline values: CDR1 MNHEY, CDR2 SVGAGI. The length of the CDR3 is 15 residues. The CDR3 region is CASSYDRDNSYEQYF.

The rearrangement joins TRBV6-1 to TRBJ2-1; TCRdb gives TRBD2 as the D gene, but with no DNA this cannot be confirmed. The germline V gene has CDR1 MNHNS and CDR2 SASEGT. This CDR3 has 15 amino acids. The chain's CDR3 is CASRALLAGVNEQFF.

This rearrangement joins TRBV5-6 to TRBJ2-1. There are 15 residues in the CDR3. CDR1 and CDR2 from the germline V gene are SGHDT and YYEEEE. This CDR3 reads CASSSDWKRSNEQFF.

The CDR3: CASSYRDRRYEQYF. The chain carries TRBV6-5 and TRBJ2-7; TCRdb calls TRBD1, which cannot be checked without DNA. The CDR3 contains 14 residues. The V gene's germline CDR1 is MNHEY and CDR2 SVGAGI.

This clonotype shows up as medium-sized (0.01 to 0.1%) by frequency. The CDR3 here is CASSFLGVDFTGEQYF. V and J are TRBV7-6 and TRBJ2-7. Germline V gene data show CDR1 as SGHVS and CDR2 as FNYEAQ. This CDR3 spans 16 amino acids. Using reference TRBV7-6 and TRBJ2-7 for the parts outside the CDR3, the full variable domain is GAGVSQSPRYKVTKRGQDVALRCDPISGHVSLYWYRQALGQGPEFLTYFNYEAQQDKSGLPNDRFSAERPEGSISTLTIQRTEQRDSAMYRCASSFLGVDFTGEQYFGPGTRLTVT.

The J gene is TRBJ1-4, the V gene TRBV20-1. The CDR3 totals 15 residues. Germline-derived CDR1 and CDR2 are DFQATT and SNEGSKA (reference sequence). The CDR3 here is CSAEEVGATNEKLFF.

The CDR3 loop is CASSSGDAETQYF. The chain couples TRBV11-1 to TRBJ2-5. The CDR3 is 13 amino acids. Germline CDR1 is SGHAT and CDR2 is FQDESV (reference sequence).

This chain connects TRBV5-5 to TRBJ1-1. This CDR3 spans 16 amino acids. CDR1 SGHKS and CDR2 YYEKEE come from the germline V gene (reference sequence). The CDR3: CASSSGPIARGTEAFF.

V usage is TRBV7-9 and J usage is TRBJ2-7. The germline V gene has CDR1 SEHNR and CDR2 FQNEAQ (reference sequence). This CDR3 is 13 amino acids long. CDR3 protein: CASSFFASYEQYF.

This clonotype ranks as medium-sized in terms of frequency. The rearrangement uses TRBV5-4 and TRBJ2-2; the D gene TCRdb calls, TRBD2, cannot be checked with no DNA. CDR1 is SGHNT and CDR2 is YYREEE in the germline V gene (reference sequence). This CDR3 has 15 residues. The CDR3 sequence: CASSLEAGLTGELFF. The variable domain in full, completed from reference TRBV5-4 and TRBJ2-2, reads ETGVTQSPTHLIKTRGQQVTLRCSSQSGHNTVSWYQQALGQGPQFIFQYYREEENGRGNFPPRFSGLQFPNYSSELNVNALELDDSALYLCASSLEAGLTGELFFGEGSRLTVL.

V and J are TRBV20-1 and TRBJ1-2. The CDR3 has 11 amino acids. Per germline, CDR1 DFQATT and CDR2 SNEGSKA (reference sequence). CDR3 protein: CSARDSYGYTF.

The chain uses TRBV15 and TRBJ2-1; TCRdb selects TRBD2, and the lack of DNA leaves this call unchecked. The CDR3 consists of 17 residues. Germline values: CDR1 LNHNV, CDR2 YYDKDF (reference sequence). The CDR3 reads CATSRGTSGRARNEQFF.

J is TRBJ2-7 and V is TRBV30; TCRdb's D gene call, TRBD2, goes unchecked for lack of DNA. The CDR3 spans 15 residues. Germline V gene lookup returns CDR1 GTSNPN and CDR2 SVGIG (reference sequence). This CDR3 is CAWSVMGAGESEQYF.

The V and J genes are TRBV6-2 or TRBV6-3 and TRBJ2-7; TCRdb's D call, TRBD1, is unchecked because there is no DNA. From germline, CDR1 is MNHEY and CDR2 SVGEGT. This CDR3 contains 15 residues. Here the CDR3 reads CATPHMGQGRNEQYF.

The chain recombines TRBV24-1 with TRBJ2-1. The length of the CDR3 is 11 residues. From germline, CDR1 is KGHDR and CDR2 SFDVKD. The CDR3 sequence is CATSDSNEQFF.

The chain uses TRBV5-6 and TRBJ1-4; TCRdb's D gene call, TRBD1, goes unchecked for lack of DNA. This CDR3 is 14 amino acids long. CDR1 is SGHDT, CDR2 YYEEEE, per germline. The CDR3 loop is CASSTGTGVEKLFF.

The chain employs TRBV20-1 and TRBJ1-6; without DNA, the TCRdb call of TRBD1 cannot be checked. The germline gives CDR1 DFQATT, CDR2 SNEGSKA (reference sequence). The CDR3 runs to 14 residues. The CDR3 spells CSVHAGTGRSPLHF.

The rearrangement uses TRBV5-6 and TRBJ2-7; TCRdb outputs TRBD2, but without DNA this stays unchecked. Germline V gene data show CDR1 as SGHDT and CDR2 as YYEEEE. The CDR3 is made up of 14 amino acids. The CDR3 here is CASSFEREAYEQYF.

The chain recombines TRBV30 with TRBJ1-1; TCRdb designates TRBD1, a call that cannot be tested without DNA. In germline, CDR1 is GTSNPN, CDR2 SVGIG (reference sequence). This CDR3 contains 11 residues. The CDR3 spells CAWEAAGGAFF.

The CDR3 loop reads CASSGIAGGKETQYF. The chain carries TRBV5-6 and TRBJ2-5; TCRdb selects TRBD2, and the lack of DNA leaves this call unchecked. From germline, CDR1 is SGHDT and CDR2 YYEEEE. This CDR3 is 15 amino acids long.

This chain uses TRBV7-2 with TRBJ2-1; TCRdb's assignment of TRBD2 cannot be checked, as there is no DNA. Germline loops: CDR1 SGHTA, CDR2 FQGNSA. The CDR3 runs 17 residues. CDR3 in amino acids: CASSLDRGRSSYNEQFF.

Judged by frequency, this clonotype is medium-sized (0.01 to 0.1%). The chain uses TRBV19 and TRBJ1-2. The CDR3 contains 14 residues. The V gene's germline CDR1 is LNHDA and CDR2 SQIVND (reference sequence). The CDR3: CASKADSSNYGYTF.

The chain recombines TRBV19 with TRBJ2-2; with no DNA, the TCRdb D assignment of TRBD1 cannot be verified. The germline V gene encodes CDR1 LNHDA and CDR2 SQIVND (reference sequence). This CDR3 spans 15 amino acids. This chain's CDR3 is CASSIGTGGTGELFF.

Its frequency marks this clonotype as medium-sized (0.01 to 0.1%). This CDR3 reads CASSYLTGTSGTTSYNEQFF. The V gene is TRBV6-6, the J gene TRBJ2-1; the D call from TCRdb, TRBD2, cannot be confirmed without DNA. Germline V gene sequence: CDR1 MNHNY, CDR2 SVGAGI (reference sequence). The CDR3 spans 20 residues.

This chain joins TRBV10-3 and TRBJ1-2. CDR3 length: 16 amino acids. Germline V lookup: CDR1 ENHRY, CDR2 SYGVKD. The CDR3 spells CAISESIGVFHYGYTF.

The V gene is TRBV19, the J gene TRBJ1-2; the D call from TCRdb, TRBD1, cannot be confirmed without DNA. CDR3 size: 14 residues. The germline CDR1 and CDR2 sequences are LNHDA and SQIVND (reference sequence). CDR3 in amino acids: CASSSGQGDYGYTF.

In terms of frequency, this clonotype is medium-sized. The V and J genes are TRBV30 and TRBJ1-6; without DNA, the TCRdb call of TRBD1 cannot be checked. CDR1 and CDR2 (germline): GTSNPN, SVGIG (reference sequence). The CDR3 has 16 amino acids. CDR3: CAGLGRDSSTFSPLHF. Combining the CDR3 with reference TRBV30 and TRBJ1-6 gives the whole variable domain SQTIHQWPATLVQPVGSPLSLECTVEGTSNPNLYWYRQAAGRGLQLLFYSVGIGQISSEVPQNLSASRPQDRQFILSSKKLLLSDSGFYLCAGLGRDSSTFSPLHFGNGTRLTVT.